This entry concerns a single T cell receptor (beta chain). Its antigen is not identified. Trimming left V 5 bases short and J 4 bases short, with 16 bases between. Germline loops: CDR1 MNHEY, CDR2 SVGAGI. The CDR3 is 15 amino acids. The data were obtained in a study of cytomegalovirus exposure and HLA in healthy donors. Findings and limits, study-wide: The study labeled 150 to 200 TCR beta chains cytomegalovirus-associated. Later examination showed HLA-associated TCR beta chains had greater clonal expansion than equally common others.

Vbeta (60) and Jbeta (13) primers were used in the PCR. This table comes from immunoSEQ multiplex PCR, and its TCRdb copy is limited to in-frame clones, with some not included. The table has approximately 140,000 clones, 75% to 80% seen once; the top ten hold roughly 4%. The chain uses TRBV6-5 and TRBJ2-3; D might be TRBD2 (6 bases). The receptor was derived from a man between 18 and 35 years old in good health and CMV-seronegative. The sample taken for sequencing was PBMCs. Here the CDR3 reads CASSNGGPLADTQYF. Here the CDR3 DNA reads TGTGCCAGCAGTAACGGGGGACCCCTCGCAGATACGCAGTATTTT.